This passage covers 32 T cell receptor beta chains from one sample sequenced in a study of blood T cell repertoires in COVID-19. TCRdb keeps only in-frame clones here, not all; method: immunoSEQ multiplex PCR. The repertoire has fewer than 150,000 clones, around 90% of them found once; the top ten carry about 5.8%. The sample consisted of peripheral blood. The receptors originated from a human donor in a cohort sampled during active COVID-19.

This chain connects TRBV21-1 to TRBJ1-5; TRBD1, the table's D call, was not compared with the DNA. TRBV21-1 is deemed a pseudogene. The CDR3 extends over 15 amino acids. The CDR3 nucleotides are TGTGCCAGCAGCAAAGGGGGGACAGGGAAACAGCCCCAGCATTTT. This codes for CASSKGGTGKQPQHF.

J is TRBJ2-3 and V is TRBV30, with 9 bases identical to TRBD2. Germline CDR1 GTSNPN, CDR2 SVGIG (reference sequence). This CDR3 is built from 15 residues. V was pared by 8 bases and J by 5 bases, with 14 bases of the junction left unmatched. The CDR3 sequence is CALLAAGGPGDTQYF. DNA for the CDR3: TGTGCCCTCCTAGCGGCGGGGGGGCCGGGAGATACGCAGTATTTT.

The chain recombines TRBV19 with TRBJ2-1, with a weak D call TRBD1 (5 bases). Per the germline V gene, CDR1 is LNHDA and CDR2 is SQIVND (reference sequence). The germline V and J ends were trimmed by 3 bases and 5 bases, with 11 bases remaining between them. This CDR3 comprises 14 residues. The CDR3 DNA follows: TGTGCCAGTAGTATTTTTGCAGGGAACAATGAGCAGTTCTTC. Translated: CASSIFAGNNEQFF.

In DNA form, the CDR3 reads TGTGCCAGCATTCCCGCGTCTGGGGGGAATGGCTACACCTTC. It yields the protein CASIPASGGNGYTF. The chain links TRBV28 to TRBJ1-2, with a tentative D call TRBD1 (5 bases). The CDR3 has 14 amino acids. Germline V lookup: CDR1 MDHEN, CDR2 SYDVKM. Trimming took 7 bases from V and 6 from J, leaving 18 bases between them.

The CDR3 loop reads CARTIEGTGGGSGYTF. Written as DNA, the CDR3 is TGTGCCAGAACTATTGAGGGGACAGGGGGCGGGTCGGGCTACACCTTC. This sequence joins TRBV5-8 and TRBJ1-2; 12 bases are shared with TRBD1. The trim removed 8 bases at V and 8 bases at J, leaving 16 bases unmatched. The CDR3 covers 16 residues. The germline V gene encodes CDR1 SGHTS and CDR2 YDEGEE.

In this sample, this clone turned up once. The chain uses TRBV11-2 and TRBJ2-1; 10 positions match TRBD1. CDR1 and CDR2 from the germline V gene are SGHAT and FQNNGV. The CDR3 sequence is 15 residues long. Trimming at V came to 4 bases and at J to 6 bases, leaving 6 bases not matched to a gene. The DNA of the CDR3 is TGTGCCAGCAGCTCGTCCGGGACAGGGGTCAATGAGCAGTTCTTC. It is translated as CASSSSGTGVNEQFF.

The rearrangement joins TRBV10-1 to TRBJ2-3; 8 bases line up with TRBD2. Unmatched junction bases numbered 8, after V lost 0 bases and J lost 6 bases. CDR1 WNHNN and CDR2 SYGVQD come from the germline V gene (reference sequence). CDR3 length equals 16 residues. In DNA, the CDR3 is TGCGCCAGCAGTGAGTCTACAGCGGGAGTAAGGGATACGCAGTATTTT. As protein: CASSESTAGVRDTQYF.

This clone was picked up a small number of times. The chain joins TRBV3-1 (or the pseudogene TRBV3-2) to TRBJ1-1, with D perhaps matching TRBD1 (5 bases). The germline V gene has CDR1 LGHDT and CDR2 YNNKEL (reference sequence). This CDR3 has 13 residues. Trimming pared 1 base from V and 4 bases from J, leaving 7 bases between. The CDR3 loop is CASSQAGRTEAFF. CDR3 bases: TGTGCCAGCAGCCAAGCAGGGCGCACTGAAGCTTTCTTT.

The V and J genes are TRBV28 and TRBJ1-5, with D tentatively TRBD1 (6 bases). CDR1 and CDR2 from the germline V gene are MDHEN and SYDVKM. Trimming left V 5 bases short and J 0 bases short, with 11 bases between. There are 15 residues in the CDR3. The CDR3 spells CASSPWTDSNQPQHF. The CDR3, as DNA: TGTGCCAGCAGTCCCTGGACAGATAGCAATCAGCCCCAGCATTTT.

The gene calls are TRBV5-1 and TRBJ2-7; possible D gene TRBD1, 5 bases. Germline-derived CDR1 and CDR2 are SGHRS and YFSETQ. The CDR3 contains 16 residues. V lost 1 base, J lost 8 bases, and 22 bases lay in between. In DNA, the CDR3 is TGCGCCAGCAGCTTGTTCCTCCGGACACCGAGCCTCAAGCAGTACTTC. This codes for CASSLFLRTPSLKQYF.

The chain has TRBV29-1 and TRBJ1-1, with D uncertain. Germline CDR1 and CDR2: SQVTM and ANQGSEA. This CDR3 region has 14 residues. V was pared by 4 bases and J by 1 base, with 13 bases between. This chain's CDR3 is CSVGPTLANTEAFF. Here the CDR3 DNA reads TGCAGCGTTGGCCCCACCCTAGCGAACACTGAAGCTTTCTTT.

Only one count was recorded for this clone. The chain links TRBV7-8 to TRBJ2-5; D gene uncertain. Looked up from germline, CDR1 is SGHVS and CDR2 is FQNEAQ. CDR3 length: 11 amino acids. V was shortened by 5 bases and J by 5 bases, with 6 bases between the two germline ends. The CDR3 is CASSPSETQYF. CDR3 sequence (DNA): TGTGCCAGCAGCCCCTCCGAGACCCAGTACTTC.

The CDR3: CATSRGGQYYNSPLHF. Written as DNA, the CDR3 is TGTGCCACCAGCAGAGGGGGGCAGTACTATAATTCACCCCTCCACTTT. This chain joins TRBV15 and TRBJ1-6; D possibly corresponds to TRBD1 (6 bases). Trimming pared 1 base from V and 3 bases from J, leaving 10 bases between. In germline, CDR1 is LNHNV, CDR2 YYDKDF (reference sequence). The CDR3 loop spans 16 amino acids.

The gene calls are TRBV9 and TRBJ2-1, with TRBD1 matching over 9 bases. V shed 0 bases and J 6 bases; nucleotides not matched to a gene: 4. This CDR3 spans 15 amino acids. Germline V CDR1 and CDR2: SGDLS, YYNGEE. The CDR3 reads CASSVEGQGLNEQFF. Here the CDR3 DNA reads TGTGCCAGCAGCGTAGAGGGACAGGGACTCAATGAGCAGTTCTTC.

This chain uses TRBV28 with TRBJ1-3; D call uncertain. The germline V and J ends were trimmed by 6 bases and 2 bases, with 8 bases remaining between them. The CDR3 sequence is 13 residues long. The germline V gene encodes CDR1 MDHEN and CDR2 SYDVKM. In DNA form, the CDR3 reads TGTGCCAGCAGCCTTACAACTGGAAACACCATATATTTT. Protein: CASSLTTGNTIYF.

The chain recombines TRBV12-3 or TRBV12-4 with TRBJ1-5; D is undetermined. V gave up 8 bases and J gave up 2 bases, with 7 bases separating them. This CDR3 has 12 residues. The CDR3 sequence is CASGEGNQPQHF. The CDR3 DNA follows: TGTGCCAGCGGAGAGGGCAATCAGCCCCAGCATTTT.

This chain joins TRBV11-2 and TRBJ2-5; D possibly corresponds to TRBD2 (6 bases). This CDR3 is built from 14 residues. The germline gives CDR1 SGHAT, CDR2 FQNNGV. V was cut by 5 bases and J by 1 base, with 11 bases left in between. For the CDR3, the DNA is TGTGCCAGCAGCGCAGCGGGCGGCCAAGAGACCCAGTACTTC. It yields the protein CASSAAGGQETQYF.

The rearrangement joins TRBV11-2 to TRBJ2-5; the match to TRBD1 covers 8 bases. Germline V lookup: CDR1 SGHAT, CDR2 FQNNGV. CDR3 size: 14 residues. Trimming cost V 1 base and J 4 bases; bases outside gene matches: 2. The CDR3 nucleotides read TGTGCCAGCAGCTTAGTCAGGGGGCGAGAGACCCAGTACTTC. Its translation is CASSLVRGRETQYF.

Here the CDR3 reads CASSLDSGVTEAFF. Here the CDR3 DNA reads TGCGCCAGCAGCCTGGACTCGGGGGTCACTGAAGCTTTCTTT. V usage is TRBV4-1 and J usage is TRBJ1-1; possibly TRBD1 for D (5 bases). CDR1 MGHRA and CDR2 YSYEKL come from the germline V gene. The CDR3 is 14 residues long. V was pared by 4 bases and J by 4 bases, with 13 bases between.

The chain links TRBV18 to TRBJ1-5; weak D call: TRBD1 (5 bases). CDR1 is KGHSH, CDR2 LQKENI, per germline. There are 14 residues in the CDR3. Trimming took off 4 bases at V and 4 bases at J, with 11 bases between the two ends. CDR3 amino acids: CASSQDRVNQPQHF. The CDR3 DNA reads TGTGCCAGCTCACAAGACAGAGTGAATCAGCCCCAGCATTTT.

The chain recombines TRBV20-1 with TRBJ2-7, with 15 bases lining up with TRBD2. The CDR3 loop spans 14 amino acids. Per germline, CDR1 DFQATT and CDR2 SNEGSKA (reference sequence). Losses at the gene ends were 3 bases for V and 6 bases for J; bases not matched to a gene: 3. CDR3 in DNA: TGCAGTGCTAGTCCGGGACTAGCGGGAGGCGAGCAGTACTTC. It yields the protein CSASPGLAGGEQYF.

The CDR3 nucleotides are TGTGCCAGCTCACCTTCAGGGGGGTCACCCCTCCACTTT. Translation gives CASSPSGGSPLHF. The rearrangement uses TRBV18 and TRBJ1-6, with 7 bases lining up with TRBD1. V lost 3 bases, J lost 10 bases, and 3 bases stayed unmatched. This CDR3 spans 13 amino acids. Per the germline V gene, CDR1 is KGHSH and CDR2 is LQKENI. The whole variable domain, filled in from reference TRBV18 and TRBJ1-6, reads NAGVMQNPRHLVRRRGQEARLRCSPMKGHSHVYWYRQLPEEGLKFMVYLQKENIIDESGMPKERFSAEFPKEGPSILRIQQVVRGDSAAYFCASSPSGGSPLHFGNGTRLTVT.

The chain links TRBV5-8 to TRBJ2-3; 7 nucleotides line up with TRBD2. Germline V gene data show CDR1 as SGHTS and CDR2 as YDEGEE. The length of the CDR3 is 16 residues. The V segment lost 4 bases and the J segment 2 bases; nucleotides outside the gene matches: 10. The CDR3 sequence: CASSSSRGTNTDTQYF. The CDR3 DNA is TGTGCCAGCAGCAGCTCCCGGGGGACTAACACAGATACGCAGTATTTT. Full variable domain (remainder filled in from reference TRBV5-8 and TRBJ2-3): EAGVTQSPTHLIKTRGQQATLRCSPISGHTSVYWYQQALGLGLQFLLWYDEGEERNRGNFPPRFSGRQFPNYSSELNVNALELEDSALYLCASSSSRGTNTDTQYFGPGTRLTVL.

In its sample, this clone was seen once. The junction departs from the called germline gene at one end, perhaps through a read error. The CDR3 reads CASSVSGTSNEQYF. As DNA, the CDR3 is TGTGCCAGCAGTGTATCCGGGACTAGTAACGAACAGTACTTC. The rearrangement joins TRBV25-1 to TRBJ2-7; 8 bases fit TRBD2. The CDR3 totals 14 residues. Germline assignment: CDR1 MGHDK and CDR2 SYGVNS.

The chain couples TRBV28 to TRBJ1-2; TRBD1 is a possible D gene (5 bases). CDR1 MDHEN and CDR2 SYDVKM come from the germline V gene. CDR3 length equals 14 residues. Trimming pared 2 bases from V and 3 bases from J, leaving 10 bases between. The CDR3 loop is CASSLGAGYYGYTF. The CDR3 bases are TGTGCCAGCAGTTTAGGGGCAGGATACTATGGCTACACCTTC.

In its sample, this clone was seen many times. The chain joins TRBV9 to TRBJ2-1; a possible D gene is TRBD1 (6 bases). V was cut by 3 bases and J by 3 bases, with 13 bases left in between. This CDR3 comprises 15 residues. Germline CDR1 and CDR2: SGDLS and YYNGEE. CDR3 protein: CASSALGDNYNEQFF. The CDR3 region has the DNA TGTGCCAGCAGCGCGTTGGGGGACAACTACAATGAGCAGTTCTTC.

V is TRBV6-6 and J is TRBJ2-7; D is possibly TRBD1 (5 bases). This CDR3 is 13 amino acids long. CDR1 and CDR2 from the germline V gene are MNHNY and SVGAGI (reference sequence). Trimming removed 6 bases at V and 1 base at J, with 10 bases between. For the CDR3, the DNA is TGTGCCAGCAGCTCAGACAGATCCTACGAGCAGTACTTC. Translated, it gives CASSSDRSYEQYF.

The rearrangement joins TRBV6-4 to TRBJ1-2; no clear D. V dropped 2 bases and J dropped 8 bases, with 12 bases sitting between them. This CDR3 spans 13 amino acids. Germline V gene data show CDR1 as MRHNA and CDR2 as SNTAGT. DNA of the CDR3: TGTGCCAGCAGTGACATCCGGGTATGGGGCTACACCTTC. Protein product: CASSDIRVWGYTF.

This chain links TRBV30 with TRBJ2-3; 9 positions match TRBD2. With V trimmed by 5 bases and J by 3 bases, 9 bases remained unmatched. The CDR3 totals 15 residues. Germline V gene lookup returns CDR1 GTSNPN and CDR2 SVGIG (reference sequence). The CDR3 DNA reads TGTGCCTGGGCCTCTACGGGACTAGCAACAGATACGCAGTATTTT. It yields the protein CAWASTGLATDTQYF.

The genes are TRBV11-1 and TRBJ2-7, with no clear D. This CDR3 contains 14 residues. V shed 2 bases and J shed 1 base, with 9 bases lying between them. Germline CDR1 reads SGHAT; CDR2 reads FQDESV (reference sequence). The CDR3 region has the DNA TGTGCCAGCAGCTTAATAGCTGGTTCCTACGAGCAGTACTTC. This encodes CASSLIAGSYEQYF.

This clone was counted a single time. CDR3 nucleotides: TGTGCCACCCGGGACACGAACTACAATGAGCAGTTCTTC. It is translated as CATRDTNYNEQFF. The J gene is TRBJ2-1, the V gene TRBV27; D may be TRBD1 (6 bases). The V gene lost 10 bases and the J gene lost 3 bases, with 13 bases spanning the gap. The CDR3 runs 13 residues. The germline gives CDR1 MNHEY, CDR2 SMNVEV (reference sequence).

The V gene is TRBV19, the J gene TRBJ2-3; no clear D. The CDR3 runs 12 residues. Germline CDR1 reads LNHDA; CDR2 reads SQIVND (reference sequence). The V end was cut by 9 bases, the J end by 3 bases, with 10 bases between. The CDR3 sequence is CASAQQTDTQYF. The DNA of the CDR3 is TGTGCCAGCGCCCAACAGACAGATACGCAGTATTTT.